This T cell receptor (beta chain) was captured by sequencing in a study of cytomegalovirus exposure and HLA in healthy donors. CDR1 is SGHNT and CDR2 is YYREEE in the germline V gene (reference sequence). This CDR3 is 13 amino acids long. With 4 bases clipped from V and 5 bases from J, the junction kept 4 bases outside the gene matches. This clone was recorded only once. PCR employed 60 Vbeta and 13 Jbeta primers. Using immunoSEQ multiplex PCR, the repertoire was profiled, and TCRdb retains in-frame clones only, with some absent. The table records roughly 140,000 clones, about 78% of them present only once.

Sequenced input: PBMCs. The receptor comes from a man aged 40-49 years in good health and CMV-seropositive. The chain is built from TRBV5-4 and TRBJ2-7; 9 bases line up with TRBD1. DNA of the CDR3: TGTGCCAGCAGCGTGTGGACAGGGGACGAGCAGTACTTC. It encodes CASSVWTGDEQYF.